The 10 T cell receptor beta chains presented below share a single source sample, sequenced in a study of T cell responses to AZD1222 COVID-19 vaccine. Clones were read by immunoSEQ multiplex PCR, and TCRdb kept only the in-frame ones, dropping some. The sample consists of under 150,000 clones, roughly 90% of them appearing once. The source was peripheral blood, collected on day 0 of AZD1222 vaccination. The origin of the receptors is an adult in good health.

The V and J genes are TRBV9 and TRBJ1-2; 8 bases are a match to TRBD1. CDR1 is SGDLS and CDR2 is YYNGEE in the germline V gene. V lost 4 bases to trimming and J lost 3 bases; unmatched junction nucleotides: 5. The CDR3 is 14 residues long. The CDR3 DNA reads TGTGCCAGCAGCTTAAAGACAGGGGACTATGGCTACACCTTC. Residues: CASSLKTGDYGYTF.

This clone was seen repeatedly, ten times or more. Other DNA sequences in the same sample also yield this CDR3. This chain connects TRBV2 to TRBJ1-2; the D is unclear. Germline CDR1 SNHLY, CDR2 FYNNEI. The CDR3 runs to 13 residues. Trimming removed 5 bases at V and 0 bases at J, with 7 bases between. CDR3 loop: CASSRPPNYGYTF. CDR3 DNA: TGTGCCAGCAGTCGACCGCCTAACTATGGCTACACCTTC.

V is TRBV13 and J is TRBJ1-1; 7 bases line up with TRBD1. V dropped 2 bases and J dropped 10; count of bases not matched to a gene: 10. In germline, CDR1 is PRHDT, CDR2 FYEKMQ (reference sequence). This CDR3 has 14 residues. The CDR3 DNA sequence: TGTGCCAGCAGCTTACTAGGGGGCAGCGAGGGAGCTTTCTTT. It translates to CASSLLGGSEGAFF. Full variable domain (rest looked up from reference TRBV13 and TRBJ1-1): AAGVIQSPRHLIKEKRETATLKCYPIPRHDTVYWYQQGPGQDPQFLISFYEKMQSDKGSIPDRFSAQQFSDYHSELNMSSLELGDSALYFCASSLLGGSEGAFFGQGTRLTVV.

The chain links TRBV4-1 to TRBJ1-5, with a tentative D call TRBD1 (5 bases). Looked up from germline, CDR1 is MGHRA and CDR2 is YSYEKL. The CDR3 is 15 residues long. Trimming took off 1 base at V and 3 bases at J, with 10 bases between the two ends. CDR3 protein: CASSQVRASNQPQHF. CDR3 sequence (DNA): TGCGCCAGCAGCCAAGTCAGGGCTTCCAATCAGCCCCAGCATTTT.

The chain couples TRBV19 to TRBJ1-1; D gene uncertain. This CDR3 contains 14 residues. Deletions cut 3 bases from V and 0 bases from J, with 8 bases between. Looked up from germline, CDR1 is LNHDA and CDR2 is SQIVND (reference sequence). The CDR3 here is CASSMRSMNTEAFF. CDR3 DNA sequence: TGTGCCAGTAGTATGAGGAGCATGAACACTGAAGCTTTCTTT.

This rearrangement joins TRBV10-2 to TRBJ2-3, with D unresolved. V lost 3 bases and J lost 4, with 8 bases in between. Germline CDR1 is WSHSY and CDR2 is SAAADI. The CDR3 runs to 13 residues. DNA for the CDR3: TGCGCCAGCAGTGAAGAAAGGGCAGATACGCAGTATTTT. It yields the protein CASSEERADTQYF.

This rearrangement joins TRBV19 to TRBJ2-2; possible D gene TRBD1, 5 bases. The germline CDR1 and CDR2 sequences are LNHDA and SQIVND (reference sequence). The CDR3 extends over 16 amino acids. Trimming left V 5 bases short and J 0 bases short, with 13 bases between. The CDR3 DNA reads TGTGCCAGTAGTCCGGACAAAGTCGCGAACACCGGGGAGCTGTTTTTT. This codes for CASSPDKVANTGELFF.

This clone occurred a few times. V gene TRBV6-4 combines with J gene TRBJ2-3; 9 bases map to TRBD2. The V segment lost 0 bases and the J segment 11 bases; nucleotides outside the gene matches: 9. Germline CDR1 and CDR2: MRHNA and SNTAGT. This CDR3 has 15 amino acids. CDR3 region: CASSDSTAGGQVQYF. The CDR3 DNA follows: TGTGCCAGCAGTGACTCGACGGCGGGGGGGCAAGTGCAGTATTTT.

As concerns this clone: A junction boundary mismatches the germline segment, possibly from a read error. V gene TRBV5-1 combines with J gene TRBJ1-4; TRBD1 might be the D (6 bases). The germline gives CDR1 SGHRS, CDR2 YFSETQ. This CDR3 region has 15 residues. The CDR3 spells CASTPGGRTDEKLFF. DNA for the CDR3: TGCGCCAGCACCCCGGGGGGGCGAACTGATGAAAAACTGTTTTTT. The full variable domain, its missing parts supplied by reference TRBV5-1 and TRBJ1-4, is KAGVTQTPRYLIKTRGQQVTLSCSPISGHRSVSWYQQTPGQGLQFLFEYFSETQRNKGNFPGRFSGRQFSNSRSEMNVSTLELGDSALYLCASTPGGRTDEKLFFGSGTQLSVL.

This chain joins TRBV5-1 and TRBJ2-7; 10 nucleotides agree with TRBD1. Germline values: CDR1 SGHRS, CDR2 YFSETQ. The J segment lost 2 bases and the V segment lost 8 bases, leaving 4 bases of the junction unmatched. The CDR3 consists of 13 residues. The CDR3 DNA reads TGCGCCAGTAGGACAGGGGGAGCCTACGAGCAGTACTTC. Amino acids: CASRTGGAYEQYF.